This T cell receptor beta chain was sequenced during a study of PD-L1 blockade in urothelial cancer. Each PCR contained spiked-in synthetic TCR analog templates. Repertoires were generated with immunoSEQ multiplex PCR, while TCRdb's copy carries only in-frame clones and drops some. The sample yields over 35,000 clones, 80% to 95% seen once. Described time point: pretreatment peripheral blood. CDR3 length: 14 amino acids. J was trimmed by 6 bases and V by 6 bases; bases with no gene match: 8. Germline V gene sequence: CDR1 LNHDA, CDR2 SQIVND (reference sequence). The chain joins TRBV19 to TRBJ2-7; the match to TRBD1 covers 10 bases. The receptor was derived from a woman aged 60-75 years with urothelial cancer. Sequenced material: PBMCs, taken around atezolizumab (anti-PD-L1) treatment. Here the CDR3 reads CASSKPGQGTEQYF. In nucleotides, the CDR3 is TGTGCCAGTAGCAAACCGGGACAGGGGACCGAGCAGTACTTC.